These T cell receptor beta chains were read from a single sample in a study of tumor and adjacent non-tumor tissue in lung cancer. TCRdb fed the multiplex PCR reads into MiXCR, producing one record per CDR3 protein. The data hold 35,000 to 55,000 distinct CDR3 sequences, with roughly 60% observed a single time. Sequencing input: distant non-tumor lung tissue. Receptor source: a man aged 50 or older with non-small cell lung cancer. The CDR3 runs from the conserved cysteine through the conserved F or W. A D gene is named only where the DNA matches it firmly. For some rows the clone size is stated as once, few or many, or as a class when expanded; others skip it.

>TRBJ2-1|-|-|TRBV29-1
CSVELLAWGQKEQFF
TGCAGCGTCGAACTTCTAGCGTGGGGACAGAAAGAGCAGTTCTTC
>TRBJ2-7|TRBD1|-|TRBV5-1
CPSSYSLDRASEGFSYEQYF
TGCCCCAGCAGCTACTCTTTGGACAGGGCCTCTGAGGGATTCTCCTACGAGCAGTACTTC
>TRBJ2-1|-|once|TRBV10-3
CAITGTVNDEQFF
TGTGCCATCACTGGGACGGTCAACGATGAGCAGTTCTTC
>TRBJ2-5|TRBD2|-|TRBV5-4
CASSPFGLSGGRETQYF
TGTGCCAGCAGCCCATTCGGACTATCGGGGGGGAGAGAGACCCAGTACTTC
>TRBJ1-1|TRBD1|-|TRBV29-1
CSVEGRTGDTEAIF
TGCAGCGTTGAAGGGCGCACAGGGGACACTGAAGCTATCTTT
>TRBJ1-5|-|-|TRBV20-1
CGATGGAGQPQHF
TGCGGTGCAACGGGTGGGGCCGGGCAGCCCCAGCATTTT
>TRBJ1-1|-|few|TRBV11-2
CVNSPVKGSTFF
TGTGTCAACAGCCCCGTGAAGGGCTCAACTTTCTTT
>TRBJ1-5|-|-|TRBV28
CAGSFNADSNQPQHF
TGTGCCGGCAGTTTTAATGCGGATAGCAATCAGCCCCAGCATTTT
>TRBJ1-1|-|few|TRBV30
CVWRSNLNTEAFF
TGTGTCTGGAGGTCTAACCTCAACACTGAAGCGTTCTTT
>TRBJ1-3|-|-|TRBV5-1
CASSFLSGLGGDTIYF
TGCGCCAGCAGCTTCCTATCGGGCCTCGGAGGAGACACCATATATTTT
>TRBJ2-3|TRBD1|-|TRBV18
CASSQKQGQPQYF
TGCGCCAGCTCACAAAAACAGGGGCAGCCCCAGTATTTT
>TRBJ2-7|-|-|TRBV11-1
CANSLEGQSYDQYF
TGTGCCAACAGCTTGGAGGGGCAATCCTACGACCAGTACTTC
>TRBJ1-2|TRBD1|-|TRBV7-9
CASSHGQGEVGYTF
TGTGCCAGCAGCCATGGACAGGGAGAAGTGGGCTACACCTTC
>TRBJ1-5|-|-|TRBV11-2
CASSLEFGHPPDAQHF
TGTGCCAGCAGCTTAGAATTCGGTCATCCCCCCGATGCGCAGCATTTT
>TRBJ1-1|-|few|TRBV30
CAWSAVPKRIAFF
TGTGCCTGGAGTGCCGTCCCAAAAAGAATAGCTTTCTTT
>TRBJ2-2|-|-|TRBV5-1
CTSSLESSRPGELFF
TGCACCAGCAGCTTGGAGTCTAGCCGGCCCGGGGAGCTGTTTTTT
>TRBJ2-1|TRBD2|-|TRBV7-9
CASSDGWEGYSGQFF
TGTGCCAGCAGCGATGGGTGGGAGGGTTACAGTGGGCAGTTCTTC
>TRBJ2-2|-|few|TRBV11-2
CASSLDRVSGELLF
TGTGCCAGCAGCTTAGATCGTGTGTCCGGGGAGCTGCTTTTT
>TRBJ1-5|-|-|TRBV6-5
CDSSYTRDGSQPRHF
TGTGACAGCAGTTACACGAGGGACGGTTCGCAGCCCCGGCATTTT
>TRBJ2-1|-|-|TRBV5-1
CASKVWQGIYNEQFF
TGCGCCAGCAAAGTGTGGCAGGGTATCTACAATGAGCAGTTCTTC
>TRBJ2-5|TRBD1|-|TRBV20-1
CSARSPGTGAVETQYF
TGCAGTGCTAGATCCCCAGGGACAGGCGCTGTAGAGACCCAGTACTTC
>TRBJ2-5|TRBD2|-|TRBV14
CASSQGLGTSGNLETQYF
TGTGCCAGCAGCCAAGGTTTAGGAACTAGCGGGAATTTAGAGACCCAGTACTTC
>TRBJ2-5|-|-|TRBV11-1
CASSERDRQETQCF
TGTGCCAGCAGCGAACGGGACCGACAAGAGACCCAGTGCTTC
>TRBJ2-5|-|-|TRBV10-1
CASFPHQGYEIQYF
TGCGCCAGCTTCCCCCATCAGGGATATGAGATCCAGTACTTC
>TRBJ1-4|-|many|TRBV6-6
CASTSGPEKLFF
TGTGCCAGCACCTCCGGGCCTGAAAAACTGTTTTTT
>TRBJ2-5|-|-|TRBV28
CASSLLEQETQYF
TGTGCCAGCAGTTTACTGGAACAAGAGACCCAGTACTTC
>TRBJ2-7|-|-|TRBV5-4
CASSSGTVAHEQYF
TGTGCCAGTAGCTCTGGGACGGTCGCACACGAGCAGTACTTC
>TRBJ1-2|-|-|TRBV7-2
CATNGDYDYTF
TGTGCCACCAACGGGGATTATGACTACACCTTC
>TRBJ1-1|TRBD1|-|TRBV5-6
CAGSLLTGGADTEAFF
TGTGCCGGCAGCTTGTTAACAGGGGGCGCGGACACTGAAGCTTTCTTT
>TRBJ2-7|-|few|TRBV5-1
CASTTSYEQYF
TGCGCCAGTACGACCTCCTACGAGCAGTACTTC
>TRBJ1-2|TRBD1|-|TRBV16
CASSKGQGTHGYTF
TGTGCCAGCAGCAAGGGACAGGGGACGCATGGCTACACCTTC
>TRBJ2-5|TRBD1|-|TRBV11-1
CASSLGTGHEIQYF
TGTGCCAGCAGCTTAGGGACAGGACATGAGATCCAGTACTTC
>TRBJ2-7|-|-|TRBV6-1
CASSEANVHPEQYF
TGTGCCAGCAGTGAAGCGAACGTCCACCCCGAACAGTACTTC
>TRBJ2-2|-|many|TRBV12-3/TRBV12-4
CASTKVRAPGELFF
TGTGCCAGCACCAAGGTCCGGGCCCCCGGGGAGCTGTTTTTT
>TRBJ2-1|-|-|TRBV7-9
CASSSRRVTGFYNEQFF
TGTGCCAGCAGCTCACGTAGAGTAACGGGATTCTACAATGAGCAGTTCTTC
>TRBJ1-4|TRBD1|-|TRBV12-3/TRBV12-4
CASSFLWDRHREKMFF
TGTGCCAGCAGTTTTCTGTGGGACAGGCACAGAGAAAAAATGTTTTTT
>TRBJ2-1|-|-|TRBV12-3/TRBV12-4
CASSWTSPYNEQFF
TGTGCCAGCAGTTGGACGTCCCCCTACAATGAGCAGTTCTTC
>TRBJ2-1|-|many|TRBV6-1
CASSSGPGNPGFF
TGTGCCAGCAGTTCAGGGCCGGGAAACCCGGGGTTCTTC
>TRBJ2-7|TRBD1|many|TRBV29-1
CSAQDRAGEQYF
TGCAGCGCCCAAGACAGGGCCGGAGAGCAGTACTTC
>TRBJ2-1|TRBD1|many|TRBV13
CASSLGTGGSYNEQFF
TGTGCCAGCAGCCTTGGGACAGGGGGGTCCTACAATGAGCAGTTCTTC
>TRBJ1-3|-|many|TRBV12-3/TRBV12-4
CASSLGGAQSGNTIYF
TGTGCCAGCAGTTTAGGGGGGGCTCAGTCCGGAAACACCATATATTTT
>TRBJ2-5|-|large|TRBV6-5
CASRDSQETQYF
TGTGCCAGTCGGGACTCACAAGAGACCCAGTACTTC
>TRBJ2-7|TRBD1|few|TRBV5-1
CANSLGDRGGYEQYF
TGCGCCAACAGCTTGGGGGACAGGGGTGGCTACGAGCAGTACTTC
>TRBJ2-2|-|-|TRBV29-1
CSIESSLKTRELFF
TGCAGCATTGAAAGTAGCCTGAAGACCAGGGAGCTGTTTTTT